The rows below give T cell receptor beta chains drawn from one sample of a study of T cell responses to AZD1222 COVID-19 vaccine. Only in-frame clones appear in the TCRdb table, and some are missing; sequencing was by immunoSEQ multiplex PCR. The sample lists some 130,000 clones, approximately 85% seen once, with approximately 8% in the top ten. This material consisted of peripheral blood, taken 28 days after the second dose of the MenACWY control vaccine. Every receptor here comes from an adult who received the MenACWY meningococcal vaccine as a control. Both conserved end residues are part of each CDR3. The D gene is left open where the match is weak. Expanded clones get a size class; other rows say once, few or many, or leave the size out.

v_call: TRBV5-1
clone_size: NA
j_call: TRBJ1-4
d_call: NA
cdr3_aa: CASSLGPPNEKLFF
cdr3_nt: TGCGCCAGCAGCTTGGGGCCTCCTAATGAAAAACTGTTTTTT

v_call: TRBV7-6
clone_size: NA
j_call: TRBJ2-1
d_call: NA
cdr3_aa: CASSPREETYNEQFF
cdr3_nt: TGTGCCAGCAGCCCCCGAGAGGAGACCTACAATGAGCAGTTCTTC

v_call: TRBV27
clone_size: few
j_call: TRBJ2-7
d_call: TRBD1
cdr3_aa: CASSLGTGVHEQYF
cdr3_nt: TGTGCCAGCAGTTTAGGGACAGGGGTTCACGAGCAGTACTTC

v_call: TRBV19
clone_size: NA
j_call: TRBJ1-1
d_call: NA
cdr3_aa: CASSIAGTVNTEAFF
cdr3_nt: TGTGCCAGTAGTATTGCAGGGACGGTGAACACTGAAGCTTTCTTT

v_call: TRBV7-9
clone_size: NA
j_call: TRBJ2-7
d_call: NA
cdr3_aa: CASTGGNYEQYF
cdr3_nt: TGTGCCAGCACGGGGGGCAACTACGAGCAGTACTTC

v_call: TRBV6-2/TRBV6-3
clone_size: NA
j_call: TRBJ1-1
d_call: NA
cdr3_aa: CASSYHRNTEAFF
cdr3_nt: TGTGCCAGCAGTTACCACAGGAACACTGAAGCTTTCTTT

v_call: TRBV5-6
clone_size: NA
j_call: TRBJ1-2
d_call: TRBD1
cdr3_aa: CASSLERGQDILGYGYTF
cdr3_nt: TGTGCCAGCAGCTTGGAACGAGGACAGGATATTTTGGGCTATGGCTACACCTTC

v_call: TRBV6-5
clone_size: NA
j_call: TRBJ2-7
d_call: NA
cdr3_aa: CASSQGSYEQYF
cdr3_nt: TGTGCCAGCAGCCAGGGCTCCTACGAGCAGTACTTC

v_call: TRBV7-3
clone_size: once
j_call: TRBJ2-7
d_call: NA
cdr3_aa: CASSLSRDRYEQYF
cdr3_nt: TGTGCCAGCAGCTTAAGCAGGGACCGCTACGAGCAGTACTTC

v_call: TRBV11-3
clone_size: NA
j_call: TRBJ1-4
d_call: NA
cdr3_aa: CASSLGEAGNEKLFF
cdr3_nt: TGTGCCAGCAGCTTAGGTGAGGCTGGAAATGAAAAACTGTTTTTT

v_call: TRBV11-3
clone_size: NA
j_call: TRBJ1-3
d_call: NA
cdr3_aa: CASSSSSISGNTIYF
cdr3_nt: TGTGCCAGCAGCTCCTCGAGTATCTCTGGAAACACCATATATTTT

v_call: TRBV4-2
clone_size: NA
j_call: TRBJ1-5
d_call: NA
cdr3_aa: CASSQSHDSNQPQHF
cdr3_nt: TGTGCCAGCAGCCAATCACATGATAGCAATCAGCCCCAGCATTTT

v_call: TRBV3-1/TRBV3-2
clone_size: NA
j_call: TRBJ1-1
d_call: NA
cdr3_aa: CASSQEAEAFF
cdr3_nt: TGTGCCAGCAGCCAAGAGGCCGAAGCTTTCTTT

v_call: TRBV10-1
clone_size: few
j_call: TRBJ2-1
d_call: NA
cdr3_aa: CASSESGGVFNEQFF
cdr3_nt: TGCGCCAGCAGTGAGTCGGGGGGCGTATTCAATGAGCAGTTCTTC

v_call: TRBV9
clone_size: NA
j_call: TRBJ1-1
d_call: NA
cdr3_aa: CASSVAAGGAEAFF
cdr3_nt: TGTGCCAGCAGCGTAGCGGCGGGGGGGGCTGAAGCTTTCTTT

v_call: TRBV7-2
clone_size: NA
j_call: TRBJ2-7
d_call: TRBD2
cdr3_aa: CASSLEAGGAYEQYF
cdr3_nt: TGTGCCAGCAGCTTAGAAGCGGGAGGGGCCTACGAGCAGTACTTC

v_call: TRBV5-6
clone_size: NA
j_call: TRBJ1-5
d_call: NA
cdr3_aa: CASSLGRVNQPQHF
cdr3_nt: TGTGCCAGCAGCTTGGGCAGGGTGAATCAGCCCCAGCATTTT

v_call: TRBV28
clone_size: NA
j_call: TRBJ2-3
d_call: NA
cdr3_aa: CASFSRTVTDTQYF
cdr3_nt: TGTGCCAGCTTTTCGAGGACCGTAACAGATACGCAGTATTTT

v_call: TRBV2
clone_size: NA
j_call: TRBJ1-1
d_call: NA
cdr3_aa: CASSEASGTPFTTEAFF
cdr3_nt: TGTGCCAGCAGTGAAGCATCTGGAACCCCTTTTACTACTGAAGCTTTCTTT

v_call: TRBV6-2/TRBV6-3
clone_size: NA
j_call: TRBJ2-3
d_call: TRBD2
cdr3_aa: CASSPMGAGDTDTQYF
cdr3_nt: TGTGCCAGCAGCCCAATGGGAGCGGGAGACACAGATACGCAGTATTTT

v_call: TRBV9
clone_size: NA
j_call: TRBJ2-2
d_call: NA
cdr3_aa: CASSVAGVSTSGELFF
cdr3_nt: TGTGCCAGCAGCGTAGCGGGGGTTTCCACTAGCGGGGAGCTGTTTTTT

v_call: TRBV6-5
clone_size: NA
j_call: TRBJ2-3
d_call: TRBD1
cdr3_aa: CASRPTGVPDTQYF
cdr3_nt: TGTGCCAGCAGGCCTACAGGGGTCCCAGATACGCAGTATTTT

v_call: TRBV6-1
clone_size: NA
j_call: TRBJ2-3
d_call: TRBD2
cdr3_aa: CASSDWGGYTDTQYF
cdr3_nt: TGTGCCAGCAGTGATTGGGGGGGTTACACAGATACGCAGTATTTT

v_call: TRBV18
clone_size: NA
j_call: TRBJ1-5
d_call: NA
cdr3_aa: CASSPPKAGNNQPQHF
cdr3_nt: TGTGCCAGCTCACCACCAAAGGCCGGGAACAATCAGCCCCAGCATTTT

v_call: TRBV27
clone_size: once
j_call: TRBJ1-5
d_call: NA
cdr3_aa: CASGRRGADQPQHF
cdr3_nt: TGTGCCAGCGGCCGACGAGGGGCCGATCAGCCCCAGCATTTT

v_call: TRBV5-5
clone_size: NA
j_call: TRBJ1-2
d_call: NA
cdr3_aa: CASRVTGLPAGGYTF
cdr3_nt: TGTGCCAGCAGGGTTACCGGGCTTCCTGCTGGTGGCTACACCTTC

v_call: TRBV19
clone_size: once
j_call: TRBJ1-1
d_call: TRBD1
cdr3_aa: CASRIRQGTNTEAFF
cdr3_nt: TGTGCCAGTAGAATCAGACAGGGGACGAACACTGAAGCTTTCTTT

v_call: TRBV7-8
clone_size: NA
j_call: TRBJ1-2
d_call: NA
cdr3_aa: CASSGAGIDGYTF
cdr3_nt: TGTGCCAGCAGTGGGGCAGGGATTGATGGCTACACCTTC

v_call: TRBV10-3
clone_size: once
j_call: TRBJ1-1
d_call: TRBD1
cdr3_aa: CAISVGTDNTEAFF
cdr3_nt: TGTGCCATCAGTGTAGGGACAGACAACACTGAAGCTTTCTTT

v_call: TRBV5-6
clone_size: NA
j_call: TRBJ1-2
d_call: TRBD1
cdr3_aa: CASSFRDRGGYGYTF
cdr3_nt: TGTGCCAGCAGCTTCCGGGACAGGGGTGGTTATGGCTACACCTTC

v_call: TRBV24-1
clone_size: NA
j_call: TRBJ2-1
d_call: TRBD2
cdr3_aa: CATSDFGTSDRYNEQFF
cdr3_nt: TGTGCCACCAGTGATTTTGGGACTAGCGACCGCTACAATGAGCAGTTCTTC

v_call: TRBV7-2
clone_size: NA
j_call: TRBJ2-2
d_call: NA
cdr3_aa: CASSVGRPAGELFF
cdr3_nt: TGTGCCAGCAGCGTAGGCCGACCGGCCGGGGAGCTGTTTTTT

v_call: TRBV7-3
clone_size: NA
j_call: TRBJ2-3
d_call: NA
cdr3_aa: CASSRRGPADTQYF
cdr3_nt: TGTGCCAGCAGCCGCCGGGGTCCTGCAGATACGCAGTATTTT

v_call: TRBV15
clone_size: NA
j_call: TRBJ1-1
d_call: NA
cdr3_aa: CATSRDGGVWSTEAFF
cdr3_nt: TGTGCCACCAGCAGAGATGGAGGTGTCTGGAGCACTGAAGCTTTCTTT

v_call: TRBV7-2
clone_size: NA
j_call: TRBJ1-2
d_call: NA
cdr3_aa: CASSLEEGRGGYTF
cdr3_nt: TGTGCCAGCAGCTTAGAGGAGGGGAGAGGGGGCTACACCTTC

v_call: TRBV30
clone_size: NA
j_call: TRBJ1-3
d_call: NA
cdr3_aa: CAWSVRSGQVPGNTIYF
cdr3_nt: TGTGCCTGGAGTGTAAGGTCAGGCCAGGTCCCTGGAAACACCATATATTTT

v_call: TRBV5-4
clone_size: NA
j_call: TRBJ1-3
d_call: NA
cdr3_aa: CASSLGLQGNTIYF
cdr3_nt: TGTGCCAGCAGCTTGGGATTACAGGGAAACACCATATATTTT

v_call: TRBV20-1
clone_size: NA
j_call: TRBJ1-6
d_call: TRBD1
cdr3_aa: CSASWTGGISYNSPLHF
cdr3_nt: TGCAGTGCCAGTTGGACAGGGGGAATCTCCTATAATTCACCCCTCCACTTT

v_call: TRBV13
clone_size: NA
j_call: TRBJ2-7
d_call: TRBD1
cdr3_aa: CASSSNRDRSYEQYF
cdr3_nt: TGTGCCAGCAGCTCGAACCGGGACAGGTCCTACGAGCAGTACTTC

v_call: TRBV21-1
clone_size: NA
j_call: TRBJ2-7
d_call: NA
cdr3_aa: CASTPTERLRNLQAPVYEQYF
cdr3_nt: TGTGCCAGCACCCCGACAGAAAGGCTCCGGAATCTCCAGGCCCCGGTCTACGAGCAGTACTTC

v_call: TRBV11-2
clone_size: NA
j_call: TRBJ2-4
d_call: TRBD2
cdr3_aa: CASRGLAGLTKNIQYF
cdr3_nt: TGTGCCAGCAGGGGACTAGCGGGCCTGACCAAAAACATTCAGTACTTC

v_call: TRBV10-3
clone_size: NA
j_call: TRBJ2-5
d_call: NA
cdr3_aa: CAISGESGGVWRETQYF
cdr3_nt: TGTGCCATCAGTGGGGAGTCCGGGGGCGTCTGGAGAGAGACCCAGTACTTC

v_call: TRBV10-2
clone_size: NA
j_call: TRBJ2-3
d_call: TRBD2
cdr3_aa: CASSERSGGAMTDTQYF
cdr3_nt: TGCGCCAGCAGTGAGAGGTCGGGGGGGGCTATGACAGATACGCAGTATTTT

v_call: TRBV7-3
clone_size: NA
j_call: TRBJ2-7
d_call: NA
cdr3_aa: CASSSMGVSEQYF
cdr3_nt: TGTGCCAGCAGCTCTATGGGGGTTAGCGAGCAGTACTTC